The rows below give T cell receptor beta chains drawn from one sample of a study of cytomegalovirus exposure and HLA in healthy donors. The method was immunoSEQ multiplex PCR; TCRdb's version includes in-frame clones alone and lacks a portion of them. The table shows about 120,000 clones, with around 76% occurring only once. Source material: PBMCs. The receptors stem from a man in his 60s in good health and CMV-seropositive. The CDR3 runs from the conserved cysteine through the conserved F or W. The order of the fields is J gene, clone size, D gene, V gene, CDR3 protein, CDR3 DNA. A D gene is named only where the DNA matches it firmly. Expanded clones get a size class; other rows say once, few or many, or leave the size out.

>TRBJ2-7|.|TRBD1|TRBV5-5
CASSWGGDREAYEQYF
TGTGCCAGCAGCTGGGGGGGGGACAGGGAAGCCTACGAGCAGTACTTC
>TRBJ2-5|once|.|TRBV19
CASSGGTWLYQETQYF
TGTGCCAGTTCGGGTGGGACATGGCTATACCAAGAGACCCAGTACTTC
>TRBJ1-2|.|TRBD1|TRBV2
CASTPGQVYGYTF
TGTGCCAGCACCCCGGGACAGGTCTATGGCTACACCTTC
>TRBJ2-5|.|.|TRBV18
CASSPPNFQETQYF
TGTGCCAGCTCACCACCGAACTTCCAAGAGACCCAGTACTTC
>TRBJ2-3|few|.|TRBV5-5
CASTPPPQGRSTDTQYF
TGTGCCAGCACCCCTCCACCTCAGGGCCGTAGCACAGATACGCAGTATTTT
>TRBJ1-2|.|TRBD1|TRBV30
CAWIRGQGAYGYTF
TGTGCCTGGATCCGAGGACAGGGAGCCTATGGCTACACCTTC
>TRBJ1-5|.|TRBD1|TRBV28
CASSFGTGSHSQPQHF
TGTGCCAGCAGTTTTGGGACAGGGTCCCACAGTCAGCCCCAGCATTTT
>TRBJ2-5|.|TRBD2|TRBV18
CASSPPRLAGVPWETQYF
TGTGCCAGCTCACCACCCCGGCTAGCGGGAGTCCCCTGGGAGACCCAGTACTTC
>TRBJ2-7|.|TRBD1|TRBV6-5
CASSSQGAYEQYF
TGTGCCAGCAGCTCTCAGGGGGCCTACGAGCAGTACTTC
>TRBJ2-1|.|TRBD2|TRBV28
CASSSAGESVNEQFF
TGTGCCAGCAGTTCAGCGGGAGAGTCCGTTAATGAGCAGTTCTTC
>TRBJ2-1|.|.|TRBV7-7
CASSLNPGDNEQFF
TGTGCCAGCAGCTTAAATCCGGGGGACAATGAGCAGTTCTTC